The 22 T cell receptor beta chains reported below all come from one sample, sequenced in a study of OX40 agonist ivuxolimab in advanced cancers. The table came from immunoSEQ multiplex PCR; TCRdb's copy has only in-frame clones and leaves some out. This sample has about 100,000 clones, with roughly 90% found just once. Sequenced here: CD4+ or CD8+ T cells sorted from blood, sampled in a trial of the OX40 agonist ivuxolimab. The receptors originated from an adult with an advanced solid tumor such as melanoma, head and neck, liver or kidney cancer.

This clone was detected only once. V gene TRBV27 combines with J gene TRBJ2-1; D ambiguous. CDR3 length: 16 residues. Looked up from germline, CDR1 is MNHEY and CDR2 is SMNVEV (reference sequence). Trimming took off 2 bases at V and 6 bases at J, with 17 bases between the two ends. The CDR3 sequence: CASSLSTAPSGNEQFF. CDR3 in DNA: TGTGCCAGCAGTTTAAGTACCGCGCCTTCGGGCAATGAGCAGTTCTTC.

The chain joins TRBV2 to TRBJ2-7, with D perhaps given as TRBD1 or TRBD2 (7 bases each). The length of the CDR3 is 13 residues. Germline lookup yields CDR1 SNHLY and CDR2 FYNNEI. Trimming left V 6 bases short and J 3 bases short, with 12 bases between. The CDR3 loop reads CASRERDSYEQYF. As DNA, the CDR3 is TGTGCCAGCAGGGAGCGGGACAGCTACGAGCAGTACTTC.

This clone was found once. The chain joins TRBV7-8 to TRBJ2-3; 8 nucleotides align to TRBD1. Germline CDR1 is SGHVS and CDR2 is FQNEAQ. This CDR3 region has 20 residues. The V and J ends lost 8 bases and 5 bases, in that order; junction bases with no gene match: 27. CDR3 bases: TGTGCCAGCGCACCCCTGAGGCAGGGGGCGCGAACCCGTCAGGGAGATACGCAGTATTTT. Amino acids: CASAPLRQGARTRQGDTQYF. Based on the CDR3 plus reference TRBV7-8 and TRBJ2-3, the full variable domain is GAGVSQSPRYKVAKRGQDVALRCDPISGHVSLFWYQQALGQGPEFLTYFQNEAQLDKSGLPSDRFFAERPEGSVSTLKIQRTQQEDSAVYLCASAPLRQGARTRQGDTQYFGPGTRLTVL.

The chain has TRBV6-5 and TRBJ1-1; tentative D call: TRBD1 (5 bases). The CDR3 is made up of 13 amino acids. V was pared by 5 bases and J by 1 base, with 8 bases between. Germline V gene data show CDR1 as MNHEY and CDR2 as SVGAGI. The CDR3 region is CASSRTRNTEAFF. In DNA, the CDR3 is TGTGCCAGCAGTCGGACACGGAACACTGAAGCTTTCTTT.

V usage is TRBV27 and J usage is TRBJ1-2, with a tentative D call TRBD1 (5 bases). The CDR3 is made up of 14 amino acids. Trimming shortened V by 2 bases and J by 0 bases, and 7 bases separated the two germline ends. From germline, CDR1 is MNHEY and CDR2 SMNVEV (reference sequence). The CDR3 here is CASSLRDPNYGYTF. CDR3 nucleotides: TGTGCCAGCAGTTTACGGGACCCTAACTATGGCTACACCTTC.

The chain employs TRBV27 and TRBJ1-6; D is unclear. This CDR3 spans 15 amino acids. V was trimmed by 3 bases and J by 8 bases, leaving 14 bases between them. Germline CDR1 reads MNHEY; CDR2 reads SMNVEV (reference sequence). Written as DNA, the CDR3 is TGTGCCAGCAGTTTTATCTCACTCACCCATTCACCCCTCCACTTT. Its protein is CASSFISLTHSPLHF.

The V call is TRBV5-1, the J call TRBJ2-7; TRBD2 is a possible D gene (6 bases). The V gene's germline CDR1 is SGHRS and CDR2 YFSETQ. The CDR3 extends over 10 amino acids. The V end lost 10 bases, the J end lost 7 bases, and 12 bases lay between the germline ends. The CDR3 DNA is TGCGCCCGTGGGGCGGGGGAGCAGTACTTC. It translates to CARGAGEQYF.

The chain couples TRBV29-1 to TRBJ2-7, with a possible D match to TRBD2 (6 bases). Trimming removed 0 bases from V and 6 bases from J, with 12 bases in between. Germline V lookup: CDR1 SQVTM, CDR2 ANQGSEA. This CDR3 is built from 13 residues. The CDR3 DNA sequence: TGCAGCGTTGAAGATCCGGGGGAGTCCGAGCAGTACTTC. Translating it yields CSVEDPGESEQYF.

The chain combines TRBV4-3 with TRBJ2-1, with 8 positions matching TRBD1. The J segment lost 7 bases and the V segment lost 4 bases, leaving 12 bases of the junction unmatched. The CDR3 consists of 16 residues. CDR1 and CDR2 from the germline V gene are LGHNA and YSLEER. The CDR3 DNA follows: TGCGCCAGCAGCCTAGAAGGTCGGACAGGGAAGAATGAGCAGTTCTTC. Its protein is CASSLEGRTGKNEQFF.

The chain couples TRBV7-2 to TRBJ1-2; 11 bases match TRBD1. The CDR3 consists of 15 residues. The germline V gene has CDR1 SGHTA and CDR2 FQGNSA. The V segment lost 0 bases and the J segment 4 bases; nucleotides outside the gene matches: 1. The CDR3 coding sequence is TGTGCCAGCAGCTTAGCCGGGACAGGGGGCTATGGCTACACCTTC. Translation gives CASSLAGTGGYGYTF.

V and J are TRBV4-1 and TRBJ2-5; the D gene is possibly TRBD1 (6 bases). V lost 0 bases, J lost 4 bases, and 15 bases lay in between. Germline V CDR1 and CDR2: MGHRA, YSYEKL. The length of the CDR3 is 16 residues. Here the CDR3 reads CASSQDPSQGRETQYF. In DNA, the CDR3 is TGCGCCAGCAGCCAAGACCCGTCGCAGGGGAGAGAGACCCAGTACTTC.

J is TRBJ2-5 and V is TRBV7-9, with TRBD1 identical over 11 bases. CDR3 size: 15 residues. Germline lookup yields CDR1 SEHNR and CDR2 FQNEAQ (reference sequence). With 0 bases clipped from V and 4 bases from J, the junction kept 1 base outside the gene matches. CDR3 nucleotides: TGTGCCAGCAGCTTAGCGGACAGGGGGCGAGAGACCCAGTACTTC. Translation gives CASSLADRGRETQYF.

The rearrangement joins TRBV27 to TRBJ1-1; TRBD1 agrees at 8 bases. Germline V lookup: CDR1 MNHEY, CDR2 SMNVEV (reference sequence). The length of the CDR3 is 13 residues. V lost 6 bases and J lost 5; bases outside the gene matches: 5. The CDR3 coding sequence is TGTGCCAGCAGCCGGGACAGGTTTACTGAAGCTTTCTTT. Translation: CASSRDRFTEAFF.

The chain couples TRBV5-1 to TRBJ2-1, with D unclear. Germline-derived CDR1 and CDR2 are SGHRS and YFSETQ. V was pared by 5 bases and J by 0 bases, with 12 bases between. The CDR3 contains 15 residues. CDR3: CASSPTISSYNEQFF. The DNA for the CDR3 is TGCGCCAGCAGTCCTACCATAAGCTCCTACAATGAGCAGTTCTTC.

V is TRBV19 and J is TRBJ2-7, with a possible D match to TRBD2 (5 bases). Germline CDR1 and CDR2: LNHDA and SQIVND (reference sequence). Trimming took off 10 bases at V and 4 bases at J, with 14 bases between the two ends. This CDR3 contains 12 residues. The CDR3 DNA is TGTGCCAAGAGGACTCGGGGTTACGAGCAGTACTTC. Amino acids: CAKRTRGYEQYF.

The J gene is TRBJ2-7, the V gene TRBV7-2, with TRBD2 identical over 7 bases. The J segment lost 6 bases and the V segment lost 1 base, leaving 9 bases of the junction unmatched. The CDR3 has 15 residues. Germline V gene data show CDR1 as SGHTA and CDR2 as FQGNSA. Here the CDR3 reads CASSLVATSGGEQYF. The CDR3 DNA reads TGTGCCAGCAGCTTAGTGGCGACATCGGGGGGCGAGCAGTACTTC.

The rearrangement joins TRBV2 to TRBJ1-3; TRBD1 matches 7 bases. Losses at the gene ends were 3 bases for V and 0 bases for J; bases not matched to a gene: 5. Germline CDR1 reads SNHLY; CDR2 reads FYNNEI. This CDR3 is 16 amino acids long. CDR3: CASSEEGANSGNTIYF. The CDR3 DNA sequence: TGTGCCAGCAGTGAGGAGGGGGCTAACTCTGGAAACACCATATATTTT.

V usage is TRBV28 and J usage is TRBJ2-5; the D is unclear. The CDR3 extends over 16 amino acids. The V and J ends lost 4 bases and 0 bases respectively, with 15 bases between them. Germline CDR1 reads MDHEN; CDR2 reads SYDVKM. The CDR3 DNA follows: TGTGCCAGCAGTTCAGTTTCTTCTTCGTACCAAGAGACCCAGTACTTC. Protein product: CASSSVSSSYQETQYF.

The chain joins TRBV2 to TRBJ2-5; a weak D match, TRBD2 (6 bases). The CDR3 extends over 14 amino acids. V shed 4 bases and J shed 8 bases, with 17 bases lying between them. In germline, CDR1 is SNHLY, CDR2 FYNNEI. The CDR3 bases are TGTGCCAGCAGTGTCGGACTGGGAGGAAGTACCCAGTACTTC. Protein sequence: CASSVGLGGSTQYF.

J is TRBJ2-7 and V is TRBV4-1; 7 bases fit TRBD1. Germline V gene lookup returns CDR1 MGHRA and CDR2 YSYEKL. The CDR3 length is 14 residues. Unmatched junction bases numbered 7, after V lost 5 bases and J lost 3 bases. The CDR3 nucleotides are TGCGCCAGCAGCTTCGACCGGGACAGCTACGAGCAGTACTTC. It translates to CASSFDRDSYEQYF.

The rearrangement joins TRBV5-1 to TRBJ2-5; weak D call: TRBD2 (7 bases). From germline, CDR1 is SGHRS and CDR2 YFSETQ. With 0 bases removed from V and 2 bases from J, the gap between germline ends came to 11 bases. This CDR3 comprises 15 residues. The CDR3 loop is CASSLVEGGQETQYF. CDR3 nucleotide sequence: TGCGCCAGCAGCTTGGTCGAGGGGGGGCAAGAGACCCAGTACTTC.

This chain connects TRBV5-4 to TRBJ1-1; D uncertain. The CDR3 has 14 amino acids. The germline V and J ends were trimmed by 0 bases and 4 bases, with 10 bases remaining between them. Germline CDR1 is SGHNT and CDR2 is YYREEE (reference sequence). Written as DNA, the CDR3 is TGTGCCAGCAGCTTGGGGGAGGGAAGCACTGAAGCTTTCTTT. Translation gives CASSLGEGSTEAFF.